One and the same sample provided the 28 T cell receptor beta chains below, sequenced in a study of shared clonotypes between healthy human individuals. The assay was immunoSEQ multiplex PCR, and TCRdb's table has in-frame clones only and misses some. Of about 2.3 million clones in the sample, 93% are singletons; the top ten hold about 0.39%. Specimen: naive CD4+ T cells from PBMCs. Stated subset: CD45RA+ positively selected. The receptor set was obtained from a man aged 18 to 30 in good health. Some clones in this sample may be carry-over from other donors' samples.

The chain combines TRBV29-1 with TRBJ2-7; no firm D call. Germline loops: CDR1 SQVTM, CDR2 ANQGSEA. Trimming removed 5 bases at V and 4 bases at J, with 18 bases between. This CDR3 contains 14 residues. CDR3 DNA: TGCAGCGTTCCGAGTCCGTTCGGTGGGTACGAGCAGTACTTC. This translates into CSVPSPFGGYEQYF.

This clone has just a few counts. The chain carries TRBV7-2 and TRBJ1-1; D not certain. The CDR3 consists of 13 residues. Germline V lookup: CDR1 SGHTA, CDR2 FQGNSA. V was clipped by 5 bases and J by 4 bases, with 11 bases between them. The CDR3 DNA reads as TGTGCCAGCAGCCCTGGGTTGAGCACTGAAGCTTTCTTT. Translated, it gives CASSPGLSTEAFF.

The gene calls are TRBV5-1 and TRBJ2-5; 9 bases are a match to TRBD1. J lost 7 bases, V lost 0 bases, and 7 bases had no gene match. CDR3 length: 15 residues. CDR1 and CDR2 (germline): SGHRS, YFSETQ. The CDR3 here is CASSLEGQGLSTQYF. The DNA of the CDR3 is TGCGCCAGCAGCTTGGAGGGACAGGGTTTGTCGACCCAGTACTTC.

This chain joins TRBV6-6 and TRBJ2-3; D is ambiguous. CDR1 is MNHNY and CDR2 is SVGAGI in the germline V gene (reference sequence). The V gene lost 8 bases and the J gene lost 2 bases, with 14 bases spanning the gap. The CDR3 is 14 residues long. CDR3 nucleotides: TGTGCCAGCTCTGTGCCGACTGCCACAGATACGCAGTATTTT. Translation: CASSVPTATDTQYF.

The V gene is TRBV9, the J gene TRBJ1-1; TRBD1 is a possible D gene (5 bases). From germline, CDR1 is SGDLS and CDR2 YYNGEE. V was trimmed by 3 bases and J by 3 bases, leaving 18 bases between them. This CDR3 comprises 16 residues. The CDR3 sequence is CASSAHGARGYTEAFF. The CDR3 coding sequence is TGTGCCAGCAGCGCCCACGGAGCCCGGGGGTACACTGAAGCTTTCTTT.

This clone came up a few times. V is TRBV4-3 and J is TRBJ1-1; D unresolved. The V end lost 0 bases, the J end lost 5 bases, and 7 bases lay between the germline ends. The CDR3 has 13 amino acids. Per germline, CDR1 LGHNA and CDR2 YSLEER. CDR3 sequence: CASSQDRDTEAFF. The DNA of the CDR3 is TGCGCCAGCAGCCAAGATCGGGATACTGAAGCTTTCTTT.

This clone was counted a few times. The CDR3 nucleotides are TGTGCCACTTCCCCCGGGGATGGCTACACCTTC. Protein: CATSPGDGYTF. This chain joins TRBV6-5 and TRBJ1-2; D unclear. Germline-derived CDR1 and CDR2 are MNHEY and SVGAGI. CDR3 length: 11 amino acids. Trimming took off 10 bases at V and 6 bases at J, with 12 bases between the two ends.

The chain carries TRBV7-9 and TRBJ1-4; 7 positions match TRBD1. Germline-derived CDR1 and CDR2 are SEHNR and FQNEAQ (reference sequence). Trimming cost V 5 bases and J 8 bases; bases outside gene matches: 8. This CDR3 has 14 amino acids. In DNA, the CDR3 is TGTGCCAGCAGCCGGACAGGTCCCCGGGAAAAACTGTTTTTT. It translates to CASSRTGPREKLFF.

The rearrangement uses TRBV5-4 and TRBJ1-2, with D tentatively TRBD1 (6 bases). Trimming stripped 5 bases from V and 4 bases from J, with 18 bases between. Per the germline V gene, CDR1 is SGHNT and CDR2 is YYREEE (reference sequence). CDR3 length: 15 residues. The CDR3 protein is CASRSGTSEGYGYTF. Written as DNA, the CDR3 is TGTGCCAGCAGGTCCGGGACATCTGAAGGCTATGGCTACACCTTC.

The genes are TRBV18 and TRBJ2-1; TRBD1 agrees at 8 bases. CDR1 and CDR2 (germline): KGHSH, LQKENI. The CDR3 has 14 amino acids. The junction had 8 bases not matched to a gene; V was cut back by 3 bases and J by 10 bases. CDR3: CASSPPDRGSEQFF. CDR3 coding DNA: TGTGCCAGCTCACCGCCTGACAGGGGATCGGAGCAGTTCTTC.

The V call is TRBV4-2, the J call TRBJ2-3, with TRBD2 matching over 7 bases. CDR1 and CDR2 from the germline V gene are LGHNA and YNFKEQ. The CDR3 extends over 16 amino acids. V lost 0 bases, J lost 1 base, and 4 bases stayed unmatched. The DNA of the CDR3 is TGTGCCAGCAGCCAAGAAGGGCTAGCGGGCACAGATACGCAGTATTTT. Translation gives CASSQEGLAGTDTQYF.

The DNA for the CDR3 is TGTGCCAGCAGTGAGATCCTGTTGGCCCTCCACTTT. Translated, it gives CASSEILLALHF. This rearrangement joins TRBV6-1 to TRBJ1-6; no clear D. Germline CDR1 is MNHNS and CDR2 is SASEGT. The CDR3 length is 12 residues. Trimming pared 3 bases from V and 14 bases from J, leaving 11 bases between.

J is TRBJ1-1 and V is TRBV30; a possible D gene is TRBD1 (5 bases). Germline V CDR1 and CDR2: GTSNPN, SVGIG (reference sequence). Trimming took 7 bases from V and 8 from J, leaving 14 bases between them. The CDR3 covers 11 residues. Written as DNA, the CDR3 is TGTGCCTTAAACCGGAGGGACGAAGCTTTCTTT. Residues: CALNRRDEAFF.

This chain uses TRBV28 with TRBJ1-4; D perhaps matches TRBD1 (6 bases). From germline, CDR1 is MDHEN and CDR2 SYDVKM. Trimming pared 9 bases from V and 8 bases from J, leaving 13 bases between. The CDR3 length is 12 residues. The CDR3, as DNA: TGTGCCAGTAGCGGGGGCGAAGAAAAACTGTTTTTT. Its protein is CASSGGEEKLFF. Drawing the rest from reference TRBV28 and TRBJ1-4, the complete variable domain is DVKVTQSSRYLVKRTGEKVFLECVQDMDHENMFWYRQDPGLGLRLIYFSYDVKMKEKGDIPEGYSVSREKKERFSLILESASTNQTSMYLCASSGGEEKLFFGSGTQLSVL.

This chain links TRBV6-5 with TRBJ2-5, with D perhaps matching TRBD2 (5 bases). Trimming pared 2 bases from V and 4 bases from J, leaving 17 bases between. From germline, CDR1 is MNHEY and CDR2 SVGAGI. The CDR3 length is 16 residues. CDR3 in DNA: TGTGCCAGCAGTTACACCCCGTCTGCGAGGGCAGAGACCCAGTACTTC. This gives the protein CASSYTPSARAETQYF.

The V and J genes are TRBV6-5 and TRBJ1-1, with D tentatively TRBD1 (5 bases). CDR3 size: 15 residues. Germline V gives CDR1 MNHEY, CDR2 SVGAGI. The V gene lost 5 bases and the J gene lost 1 base, with 14 bases spanning the gap. CDR3 protein: CASSQWRGRNTEAFF. In nucleotides, the CDR3 is TGTGCCAGCAGTCAGTGGAGGGGACGGAACACTGAAGCTTTCTTT.

Points on this clone: The sample contains more than one DNA sequence encoding this CDR3. The CDR3 sequence: CATSREGTDTQYF. CDR3 nucleotides: TGTGCCACCAGCAGGGAAGGCACAGATACGCAGTATTTT. V is TRBV15 and J is TRBJ2-3, with no clear D. The CDR3 is made up of 13 amino acids. V was shortened by 3 bases and J by 1 base, with 5 bases between the two germline ends. Germline lookup yields CDR1 LNHNV and CDR2 YYDKDF (reference sequence).

The chain couples TRBV28 to TRBJ2-5, with 11 bases aligning to TRBD2. The CDR3 contains 18 residues. The trim removed 5 bases at V and 7 bases at J, leaving 18 bases unmatched. Germline CDR1 and CDR2: MDHEN and SYDVKM. Here the CDR3 reads CASSGYGTSGQLKGTQYF. Written as DNA, the CDR3 is TGTGCCAGCAGTGGCTACGGGACTAGCGGTCAACTAAAGGGGACCCAGTACTTC.

This clone has only one observation. J is TRBJ1-2 and V is TRBV9; D is ambiguous. CDR3 length: 15 residues. V dropped 0 bases and J dropped 1 base, with 10 bases sitting between them. The V gene's germline CDR1 is SGDLS and CDR2 YYNGEE. The DNA for the CDR3 is TGTGCCAGCAGCGTAGGTGTCAGCCTTAACTATGGCTACACCTTC. This translates into CASSVGVSLNYGYTF.

The gene calls are TRBV5-5 and TRBJ2-7, with 8 bases that match TRBD2. Germline lookup yields CDR1 SGHKS and CDR2 YYEKEE (reference sequence). Trimming cost V 5 bases and J 6 bases; bases outside gene matches: 10. This CDR3 is built from 14 residues. DNA of the CDR3: TGTGCCAGCAGGTTCTCGGGGGGGACCAGCGAGCAGTACTTC. Encoded protein: CASRFSGGTSEQYF.

The chain couples TRBV21-1 to TRBJ2-3; the table's D gene call, TRBD1, was not cross checked with the DNA. TRBV21-1 is given as a pseudogene. The CDR3 is 16 amino acids. In DNA form, the CDR3 reads TGTGCCAGCAGCAAAGTCTGGGGGCGAAGCACAGATACGCAGTATTTT. It encodes CASSKVWGRSTDTQYF.

This rearrangement joins TRBV28 to TRBJ2-7; D is perhaps TRBD1 (6 bases). Trimming pared 3 bases from V and 5 bases from J, leaving 20 bases between. Germline V gene sequence: CDR1 MDHEN, CDR2 SYDVKM. This CDR3 has 16 amino acids. CDR3: CASSFFGRSSGDEQYF. CDR3 sequence (DNA): TGTGCCAGCAGTTTCTTCGGCCGGTCGTCAGGGGACGAGCAGTACTTC.

V usage is TRBV7-2 and J usage is TRBJ1-1, with unresolved D. CDR1 is SGHTA, CDR2 FQGNSA, per germline. This CDR3 has 16 amino acids. V lost 6 bases and J lost 0, with 17 bases in between. CDR3 in DNA: TGTGCCAGCAGGCGTGCGGTGGCGTTAATGAACACTGAAGCTTTCTTT. Protein: CASRRAVALMNTEAFF.

The V and J genes are TRBV29-1 and TRBJ2-3; TRBD1 might be the D (6 bases). Between the trimmed V and J ends, which lost 5 bases and 9 bases, there was a span of 15 bases. This CDR3 contains 12 residues. Germline CDR1 SQVTM, CDR2 ANQGSEA. The CDR3 DNA sequence: TGCAGCGTTCCGACAGGTATCCGAACGCAGTATTTT. Residues: CSVPTGIRTQYF.

This clone was detected only once. The J gene is TRBJ2-7, the V gene TRBV6-5; D unclear. Germline assignment: CDR1 MNHEY and CDR2 SVGAGI. Trimming took 7 bases from V and 0 from J, leaving 10 bases between them. This CDR3 comprises 13 residues. The CDR3 nucleotides read TGTGCCAGCACTGGACCGGGCTCCTACGAGCAGTACTTC. Protein product: CASTGPGSYEQYF.

The rearrangement joins TRBV6-1 to TRBJ1-2, with D tentatively TRBD1 (5 bases). The CDR3 extends over 16 amino acids. The V end was cut by 4 bases, the J end by 2 bases, with 17 bases between. Germline V gene lookup returns CDR1 MNHNS and CDR2 SASEGT. The CDR3 coding sequence is TGTGCCAGCAGTGTCGGCAGGGACCGTTCGAACTATGGCTACACCTTC. Translating gives CASSVGRDRSNYGYTF.

J is TRBJ1-1 and V is TRBV11-2; D ambiguous. Trimming stripped 7 bases from V and 4 bases from J, with 19 bases between. The CDR3 extends over 15 amino acids. Germline V gives CDR1 SGHAT, CDR2 FQNNGV. The CDR3 region has the DNA TGTGCCAGCACTCATACTTTCGGGTCCCCCACTGAAGCTTTCTTT. Encoded protein: CASTHTFGSPTEAFF.

This rearrangement joins TRBV2 to TRBJ2-7; 7 bases are a match to TRBD1. The trim removed 6 bases at V and 0 bases at J, leaving 8 bases unmatched. This CDR3 is 15 amino acids long. Germline values: CDR1 SNHLY, CDR2 FYNNEI. The CDR3 sequence is CASRRDSLSSYEQYF. DNA for the CDR3: TGTGCCAGCAGACGGGACAGCCTTAGCTCCTACGAGCAGTACTTC.